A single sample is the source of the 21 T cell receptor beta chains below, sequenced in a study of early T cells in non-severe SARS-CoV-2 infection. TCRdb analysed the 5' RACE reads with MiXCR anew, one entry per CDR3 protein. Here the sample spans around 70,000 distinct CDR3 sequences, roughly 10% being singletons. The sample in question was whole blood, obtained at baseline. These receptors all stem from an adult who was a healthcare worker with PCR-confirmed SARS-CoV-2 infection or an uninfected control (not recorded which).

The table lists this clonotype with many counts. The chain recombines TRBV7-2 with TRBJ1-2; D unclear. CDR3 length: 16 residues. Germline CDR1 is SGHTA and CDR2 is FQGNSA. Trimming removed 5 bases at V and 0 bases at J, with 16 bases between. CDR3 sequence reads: CASSEYLLRANYGYTF. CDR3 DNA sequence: TGTGCCAGCAGCGAATATCTTCTCCGAGCTAACTATGGCTACACCTTC.

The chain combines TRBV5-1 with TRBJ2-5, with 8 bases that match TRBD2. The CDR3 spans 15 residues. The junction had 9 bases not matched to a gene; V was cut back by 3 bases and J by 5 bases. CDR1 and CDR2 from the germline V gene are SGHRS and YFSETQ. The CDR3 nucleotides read TGCGCCAGCAGCTCCACAGGGACTAGTCAGGAGACCCAGTACTTC. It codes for CASSSTGTSQETQYF. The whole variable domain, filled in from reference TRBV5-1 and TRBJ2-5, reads KAGVTQTPRYLIKTRGQQVTLSCSPISGHRSVSWYQQTPGQGLQFLFEYFSETQRNKGNFPGRFSGRQFSNSRSEMNVSTLELGDSALYLCASSSTGTSQETQYFGPGTRLLVL.

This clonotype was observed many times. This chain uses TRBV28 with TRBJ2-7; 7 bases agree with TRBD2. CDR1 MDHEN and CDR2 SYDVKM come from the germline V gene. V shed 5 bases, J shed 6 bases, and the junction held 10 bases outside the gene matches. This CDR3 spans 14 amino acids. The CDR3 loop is CASSRDQTGGEQYF. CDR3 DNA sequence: TGTGCCAGCAGTCGAGACCAGACGGGGGGCGAGCAGTACTTC.

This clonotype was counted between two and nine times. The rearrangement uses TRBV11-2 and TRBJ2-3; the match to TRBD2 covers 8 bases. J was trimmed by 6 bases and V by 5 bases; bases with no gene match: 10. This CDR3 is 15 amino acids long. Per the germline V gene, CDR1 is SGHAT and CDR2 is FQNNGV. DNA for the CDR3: TGTGCCAGCAGCCCAAGCGGGAGCCGATTGGATACGCAGTATTTT. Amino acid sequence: CASSPSGSRLDTQYF.

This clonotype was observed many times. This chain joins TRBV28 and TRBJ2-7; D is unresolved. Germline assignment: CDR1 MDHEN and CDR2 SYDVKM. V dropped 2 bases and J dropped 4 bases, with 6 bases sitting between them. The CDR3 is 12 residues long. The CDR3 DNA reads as TGTGCCAGCAGTTTAGCCCGATACGAGCAGTACTTC. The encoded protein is CASSLARYEQYF.

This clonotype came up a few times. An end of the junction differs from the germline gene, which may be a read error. This chain's CDR3 is CACRGSGPVHEQYF. The CDR3 bases are TGTGCCTGCAGGGGTAGCGGACCCGTCCACGAGCAGTACTTC. The rearrangement links TRBV6-2 or TRBV6-3 to TRBJ2-7, with D perhaps matching TRBD1 or TRBD2 (6 bases each). Germline assignment: CDR1 MNHEY and CDR2 SVGEGT. The CDR3 length is 14 residues.

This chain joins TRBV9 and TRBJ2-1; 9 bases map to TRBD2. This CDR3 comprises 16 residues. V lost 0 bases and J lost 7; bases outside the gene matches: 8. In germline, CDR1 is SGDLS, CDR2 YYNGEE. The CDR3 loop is CASSVGIAGAPNEQFF. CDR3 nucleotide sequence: TGTGCCAGCAGCGTAGGGATAGCGGGAGCCCCAAATGAGCAGTTCTTC.

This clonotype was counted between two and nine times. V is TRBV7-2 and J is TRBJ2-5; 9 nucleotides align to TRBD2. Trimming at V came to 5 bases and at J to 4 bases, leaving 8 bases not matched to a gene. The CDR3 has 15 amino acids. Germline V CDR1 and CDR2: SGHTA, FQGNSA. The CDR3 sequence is CASSPRLAGTETQYF. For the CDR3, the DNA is TGTGCCAGCAGCCCCAGGCTAGCGGGGACAGAGACCCAGTACTTC.

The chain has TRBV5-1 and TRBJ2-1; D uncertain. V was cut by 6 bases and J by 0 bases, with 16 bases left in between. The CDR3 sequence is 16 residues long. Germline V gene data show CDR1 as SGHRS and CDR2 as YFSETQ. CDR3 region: CASTPTTPSSYNEQFF. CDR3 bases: TGCGCCAGCACCCCAACAACGCCTTCCTCCTACAATGAGCAGTTCTTC.

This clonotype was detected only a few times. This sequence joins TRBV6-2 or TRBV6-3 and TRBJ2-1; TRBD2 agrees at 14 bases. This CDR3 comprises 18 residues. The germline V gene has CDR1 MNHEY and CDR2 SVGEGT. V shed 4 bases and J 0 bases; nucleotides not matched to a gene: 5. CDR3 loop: CASSSGTSGSSSYNEQFF. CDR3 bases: TGTGCCAGCAGTTCCGGGACTAGCGGGAGCAGCTCCTACAATGAGCAGTTCTTC.

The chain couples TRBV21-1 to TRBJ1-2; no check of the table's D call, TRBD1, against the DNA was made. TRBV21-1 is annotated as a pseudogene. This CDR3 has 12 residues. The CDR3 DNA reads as TGTGCCAGCAGTCGACAGGGGAATGGCTACACCTTC. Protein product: CASSRQGNGYTF.

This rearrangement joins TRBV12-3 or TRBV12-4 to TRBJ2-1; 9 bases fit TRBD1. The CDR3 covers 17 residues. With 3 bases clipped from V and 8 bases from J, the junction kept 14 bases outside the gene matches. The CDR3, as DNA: TGTGCCAGCAGTTTCACCTCGGGACAGGGTCTTGGCGATGAGCAGTTCTTC. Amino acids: CASSFTSGQGLGDEQFF.

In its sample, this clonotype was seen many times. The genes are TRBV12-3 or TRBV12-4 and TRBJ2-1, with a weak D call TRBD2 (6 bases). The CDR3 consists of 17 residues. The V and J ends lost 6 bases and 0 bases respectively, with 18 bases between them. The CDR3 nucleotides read TGTGCCAGCAGCCCCCGAGGCAGTAGCGGCTCCTACAATGAGCAGTTCTTC. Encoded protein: CASSPRGSSGSYNEQFF.

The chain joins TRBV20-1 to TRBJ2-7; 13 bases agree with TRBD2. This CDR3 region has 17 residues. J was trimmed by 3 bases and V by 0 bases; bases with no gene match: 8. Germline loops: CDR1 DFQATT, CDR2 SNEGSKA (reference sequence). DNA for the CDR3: TGCAGTGCTAGAGATCCGGCCAGACTAGCGGGAGGCTACGAGCAGTACTTC. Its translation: CSARDPARLAGGYEQYF.

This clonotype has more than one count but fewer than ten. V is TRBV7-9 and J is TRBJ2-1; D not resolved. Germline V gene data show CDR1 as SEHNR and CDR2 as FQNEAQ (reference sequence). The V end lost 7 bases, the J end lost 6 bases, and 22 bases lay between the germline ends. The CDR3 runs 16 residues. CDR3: CASTIPPQKTPNEQFF. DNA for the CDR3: TGTGCCAGCACCATCCCGCCCCAGAAAACCCCCAATGAGCAGTTCTTC.

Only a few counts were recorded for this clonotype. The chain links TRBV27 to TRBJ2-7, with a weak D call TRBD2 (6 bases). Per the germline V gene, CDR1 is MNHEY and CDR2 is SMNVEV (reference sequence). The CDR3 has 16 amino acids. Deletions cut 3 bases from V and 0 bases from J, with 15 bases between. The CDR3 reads CASSLAGTPGSYEQYF. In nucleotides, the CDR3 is TGTGCCAGCAGTTTGGCGGGAACCCCGGGCTCCTACGAGCAGTACTTC.

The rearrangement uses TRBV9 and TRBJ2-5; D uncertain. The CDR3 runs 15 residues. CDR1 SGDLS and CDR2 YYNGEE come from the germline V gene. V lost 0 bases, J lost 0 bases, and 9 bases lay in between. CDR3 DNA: TGTGCCAGCAGCGTAGCTTGGTCCGACCAAGAGACCCAGTACTTC. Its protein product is CASSVAWSDQETQYF.

The chain's CDR3 is CASSFSTAPNNSPLHF. CDR3 sequence (DNA): TGTGCCAGCAGTTTTTCCACAGCGCCTAATAATTCACCCCTCCACTTT. V and J are TRBV28 and TRBJ1-6; D is ambiguous. The length of the CDR3 is 16 residues. Germline assignment: CDR1 MDHEN and CDR2 SYDVKM. V gave up 3 bases and J gave up 5 bases, with 14 bases separating them. The whole variable domain, remainder taken from reference TRBV28 and TRBJ1-6, is DVKVTQSSRYLVKRTGEKVFLECVQDMDHENMFWYRQDPGLGLRLIYFSYDVKMKEKGDIPEGYSVSREKKERFSLILESASTNQTSMYLCASSFSTAPNNSPLHFGNGTRLTVT.

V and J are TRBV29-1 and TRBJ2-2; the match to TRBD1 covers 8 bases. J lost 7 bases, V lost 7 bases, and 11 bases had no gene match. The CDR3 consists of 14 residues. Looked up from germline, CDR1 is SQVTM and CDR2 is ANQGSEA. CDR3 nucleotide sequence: TGCAGCGCAGGGGGCAACAGGGTTGGCGGGGAGCTGTTTTTT. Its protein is CSAGGNRVGGELFF.

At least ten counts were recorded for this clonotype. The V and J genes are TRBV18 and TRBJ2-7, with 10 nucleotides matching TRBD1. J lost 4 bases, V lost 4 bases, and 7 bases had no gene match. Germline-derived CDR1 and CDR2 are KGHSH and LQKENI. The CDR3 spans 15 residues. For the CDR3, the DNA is TGTGCCAGCTCACTCGGGACAGGGGTATATTACGAGCAGTACTTC. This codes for CASSLGTGVYYEQYF.

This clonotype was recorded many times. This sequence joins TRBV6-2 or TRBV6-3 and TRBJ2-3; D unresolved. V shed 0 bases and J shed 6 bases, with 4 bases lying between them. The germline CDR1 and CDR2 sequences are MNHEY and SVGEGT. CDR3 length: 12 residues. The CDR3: CASSYSVDTQYF. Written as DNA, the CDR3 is TGTGCCAGCAGTTACTCAGTGGATACGCAGTATTTT.